This is a list of T cell receptor beta chains from one sample in a study of blood T cell repertoires in COVID-19. Repertoires were generated with immunoSEQ multiplex PCR, while TCRdb's copy carries only in-frame clones and drops some. The sample consists of roughly 97,000 clones, around four fifths of them appearing once. The specimen sequenced was peripheral blood. The receptors stem from a man in his 60s with acute or convalescent COVID-19. Each CDR3 is given with its conserved first and last residue. A D gene is named only where the DNA matches it firmly. Only part of the rows carry a size: once, few, many, or a class if the clone is expanded.

. | TRBJ1-4 | TRBV11-3 | 16 | TRBD1 | TGTGCCAGCAGCTCGCGGACAGGGGGTATTAATGAAAAACTGTTTTTT | CASSSRTGGINEKLFF
. | TRBJ1-3 | TRBV7-9 | 14 | . | TGTGCCAGCAGCCACTCAGGGGCTGGAAACACCATATATTTT | CASSHSGAGNTIYF
. | TRBJ1-6 | TRBV5-1 | 15 | TRBD1 | TGCGCCAGCAGCCCACGGACAGGTTCGGATTCACCCCTCCACTTT | CASSPRTGSDSPLHF
. | TRBJ2-1 | TRBV19 | 15 | TRBD1 | TGTGCCAGTAGTATAGAAGGGGGCATTTTCCATGAGCAGTTCTTC | CASSIEGGIFHEQFF
once | TRBJ1-2 | TRBV28 | 15 | . | TGTGCCAGCAGTTCGCCGTCAGGGGTCCGCTATGGCTACACCTTC | CASSSPSGVRYGYTF
. | TRBJ2-3 | TRBV5-1 | 17 | TRBD2 | TGCGCCAGCAGCCCTATTCATAGCGGGGGGGGCACAGATACGCAGTATTTT | CASSPIHSGGGTDTQYF
. | TRBJ1-1 | TRBV5-1 | 13 | TRBD1 | TGCGCCAGCACAGGACAGGGGGACACTGAAGCTTTCTTT | CASTGQGDTEAFF
. | TRBJ1-5 | TRBV7-8 | 16 | . | TGTGCCAGCACCGAGGGTGGCTTCAACGGCAATCAGCCCCAGCATTTT | CASTEGGFNGNQPQHF
. | TRBJ1-2 | TRBV25-1 | 16 | TRBD1 | TGTGCCAGCAGTGTTATAGGGACAGGGGGCCTCTATGGCTACACCTTC | CASSVIGTGGLYGYTF
once | TRBJ1-5 | TRBV7-9 | 14 | TRBD1 | TGTGCCAGCAGCTTTGGGACAGGGAATCAGCCCCAGCATTTT | CASSFGTGNQPQHF
. | TRBJ1-2 | TRBV19 | 15 | TRBD1 | TGTGCCAGTAGTCTCACTCGGACAGGGAACTATGGCTACACCTTC | CASSLTRTGNYGYTF
. | TRBJ1-5 | TRBV7-6 | 20 | TRBD1 | TGTGCCAGCAGCTTAAGCCCTCCGGGACAGGGGAGTTTATGGAATCAGCCCCAGCATTTT | CASSLSPPGQGSLWNQPQHF
. | TRBJ2-5 | TRBV5-1 | 12 | . | TGCGCCAACCCGAGGGTTCTGGAGACCCAGTACTTC | CANPRVLETQYF
. | TRBJ1-5 | TRBV28 | 16 | . | TGTGCCAGCAGCCCAACAGGGAAGGGGAAGAATCAGCCCCAGCATTTT | CASSPTGKGKNQPQHF
. | TRBJ2-7 | TRBV19 | 14 | TRBD1 | TGTGCCAGTAGTATGAGACAGGGGGCGCGGGAGCAGTACTTC | CASSMRQGAREQYF
. | TRBJ2-7 | TRBV4-1 | 13 | . | TGCGCCAGCAGCCAAGGGCCAGCCTACGAGCAGTACTTC | CASSQGPAYEQYF
. | TRBJ1-4 | TRBV4-1 | 13 | . | TGCGCCAGCAGCCAAGGGTCGCGTGAAAAACTGTTTTTT | CASSQGSREKLFF